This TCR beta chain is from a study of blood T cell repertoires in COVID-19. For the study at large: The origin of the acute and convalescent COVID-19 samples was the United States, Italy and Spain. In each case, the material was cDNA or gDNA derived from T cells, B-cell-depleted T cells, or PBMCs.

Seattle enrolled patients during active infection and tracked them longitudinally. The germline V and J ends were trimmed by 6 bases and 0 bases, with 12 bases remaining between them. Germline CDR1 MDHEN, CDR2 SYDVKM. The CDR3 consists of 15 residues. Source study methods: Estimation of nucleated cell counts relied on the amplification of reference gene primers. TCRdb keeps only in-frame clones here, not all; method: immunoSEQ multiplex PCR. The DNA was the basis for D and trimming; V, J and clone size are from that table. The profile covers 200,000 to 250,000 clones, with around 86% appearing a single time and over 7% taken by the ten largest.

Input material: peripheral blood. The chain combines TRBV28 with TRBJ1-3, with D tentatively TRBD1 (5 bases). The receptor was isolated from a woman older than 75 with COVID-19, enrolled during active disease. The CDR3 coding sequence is TGTGCCAGCAGCCGCGGGGACTACTCTGGAAACACCATATATTTT. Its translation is CASSRGDYSGNTIYF.